This T cell receptor (beta chain) was recovered during a study of T cell responses to AZD1222 COVID-19 vaccine (dated by TCRdb to 2020 to 2022). Regarding the research as a whole: AZD1222 recipients whose second dose came at about 4 weeks and those whose second dose came at about 12 weeks were combined into one group, since spike-specific TCR depth and breadth did not differ between the two schedules. TCR sequencing was performed for more than 230 trial participants, of whom around 210 were given two doses of AZD1222 and roughly 25 were given two doses of MenACWY control vaccine. Enrollment into the trials was organized by age into subgroups of 18-55, 56-69 and 70-plus years, and those subgroups contained about 160, 30 and 59 TCR-sequenced participants, respectively. Here is what the overall study found, with its caveats: Because no day 14 peak-response samples were available, the repertoires could be characterized only after the peak T cell response. In the small 56-69-year group, the increase in depth fell short of significance, most likely because of low power. Reportedly, almost half of the unique spike-specific TCRs recognized epitopes lying outside the regions that are mutated in the B.1.351 and B.1.1.7 variants. The whole spike protein was spanned by vaccine-associated CD4 TCRs, and dominant responses were seen in regions 160-218 and 743-854. Conclusions about previously exposed vaccinees are limited, since just six AZD1222 recipients were seropositive for SARS-CoV-2 at baseline. Participants were mostly white British and included more females than males, and it was suggested by the authors that clonal diversity may have been underestimated. After two AZD1222 doses, both the breadth and the depth of spike-specific TCRs were significantly higher than at day 0 and than in MenACWY recipients.

This specimen's time point label, per the study, means: baseline before first vaccination. Vaccinee samples were obtained from the UK trials COV001 and COV002, which included a single-blind randomized controlled phase 2/3 trial of AZD1222 (ChAdOx1 nCoV-19) in healthy adults. For TCRbeta chain sequencing, PBMC samples were collected from trial participants at day 0 and at day 28 after the second dose. A remark on this clone: Its specific antigen is unknown. No much larger clonotype is one base removed from it; base qualities were not supplied.

There are 14 amino acids in the CDR3, from cysteine to phenylalanine inclusive. Only the CDR3 DNA stays, 42 bases, in frame from base 1. From V the trimming removes 5 bases and from J it removes 5 bases, while the gene matches leave 7 bases of the junction unaccounted for. Looking up the germline V gene (reference sequence) yields CDR1 SEHNR and CDR2 FQNEAQ. The CDR3 regions of human TCRbeta chains were subjected to immunosequencing. Per the authors' processing: TCRs in the repertoires were matched against a reference library of SARS-CoV-2-specific TCRs that had been generated with the MIRA antigen-specificity platform. Breadth was defined as the fraction of unique TCRs that were SARS-CoV-2-associated, and depth was defined as the fraction of total T cells that were SARS-CoV-2-associated. Using the MIRA data, every spike-specific TCR was mapped to the spike region that the TCR reacted to and assigned to either a CD4 or a CD8 class. Log10-transformed breadth and depth values were compared by one-way ANOVA with Sidak's multiple comparisons tests. As stored in TCRdb, this immuneACCESS dataset retains in-frame rearrangements with V and J assigned. A fraction of the clones does not appear; measured against another copy, unresolved V genes explain less than half of the discrepancy, and the remainder lacks a known reason. V and J calls and clone size are as listed in that table; D and trimming were resolved from the DNA. The sample records about 62,000 clones, 76% of which are singletons. The ten most abundant clones make up 11% to 15% of the sample.

Sequences were derived from peripheral blood, sampled on day 0 of AZD1222 vaccination. This receptor was taken from an adult in good health. The receptor chain draws on TRBV7-9 and TRBJ2-5, and TRBD1 aligns with 8 junction nucleotides. The DNA reads as follows: TGTGCCAGCAGCCTCGACAGGGGTTCGGAGACCCAGTACTTC. Translated, this gives CASSLDRGSETQYF.